The T cell receptor beta chain under discussion was sequenced for a study of blood T cell repertoires in COVID-19. Study overall: The United States, Italy and Spain provided the acute and convalescent COVID-19 samples. Nucleic acid was either cDNA or gDNA, and it came from T cells, B-cell-depleted T cells, or PBMCs.

Profiling relied on immunoSEQ multiplex PCR, and the TCRdb table lists in-frame clones only, not all of them. The data show roughly 200,000 clones, 85% to 90% seen once. Germline V gene lookup returns CDR1 MNHEY and CDR2 SVGAGI. After removal of 4 bases from V and 0 bases from J, the junction contained 3 bases not matched to a gene. This CDR3 has 14 residues. This clone was recorded once. The chain uses TRBV6-5 and TRBJ2-7; 7 nucleotides line up with TRBD1. This sequence was found in a middle-aged woman in a cohort exposed to, infected with or recovered from COVID-19 (not recorded which). Sample: PBMCs or T cells enriched from blood (not recorded which). The CDR3: CASSWGTASYEQYF. The CDR3, as DNA: TGTGCCAGCAGTTGGGGGACAGCCTCCTACGAGCAGTACTTC.